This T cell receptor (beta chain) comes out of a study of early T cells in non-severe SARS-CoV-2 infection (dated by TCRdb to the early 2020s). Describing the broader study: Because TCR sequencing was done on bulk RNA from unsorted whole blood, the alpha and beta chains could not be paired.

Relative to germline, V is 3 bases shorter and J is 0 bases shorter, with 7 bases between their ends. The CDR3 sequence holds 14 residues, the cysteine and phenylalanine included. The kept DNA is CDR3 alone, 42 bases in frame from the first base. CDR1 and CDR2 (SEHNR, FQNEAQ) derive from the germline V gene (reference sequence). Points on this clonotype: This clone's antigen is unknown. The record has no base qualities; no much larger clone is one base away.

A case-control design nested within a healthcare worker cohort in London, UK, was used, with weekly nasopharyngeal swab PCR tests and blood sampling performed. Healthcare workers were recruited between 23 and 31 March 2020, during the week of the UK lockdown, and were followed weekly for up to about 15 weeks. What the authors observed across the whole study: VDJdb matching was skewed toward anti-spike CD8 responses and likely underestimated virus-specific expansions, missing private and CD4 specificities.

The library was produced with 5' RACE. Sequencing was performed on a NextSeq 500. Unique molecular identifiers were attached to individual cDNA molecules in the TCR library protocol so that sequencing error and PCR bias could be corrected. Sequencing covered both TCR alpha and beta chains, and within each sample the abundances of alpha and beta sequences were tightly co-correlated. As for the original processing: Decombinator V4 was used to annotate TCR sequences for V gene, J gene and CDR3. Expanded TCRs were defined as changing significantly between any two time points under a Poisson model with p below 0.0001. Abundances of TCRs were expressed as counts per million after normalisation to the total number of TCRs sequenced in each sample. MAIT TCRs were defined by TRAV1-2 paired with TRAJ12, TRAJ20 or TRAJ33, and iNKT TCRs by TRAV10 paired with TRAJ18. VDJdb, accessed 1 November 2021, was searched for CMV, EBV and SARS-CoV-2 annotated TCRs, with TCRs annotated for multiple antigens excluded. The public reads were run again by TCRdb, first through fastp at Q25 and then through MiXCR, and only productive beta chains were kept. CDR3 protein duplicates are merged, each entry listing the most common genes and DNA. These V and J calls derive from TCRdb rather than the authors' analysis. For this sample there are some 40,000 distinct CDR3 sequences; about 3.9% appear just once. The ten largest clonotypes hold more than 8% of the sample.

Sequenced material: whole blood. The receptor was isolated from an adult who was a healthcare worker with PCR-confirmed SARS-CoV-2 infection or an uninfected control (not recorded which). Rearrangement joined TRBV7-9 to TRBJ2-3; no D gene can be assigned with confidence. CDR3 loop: CASSLVQSTDTQYF. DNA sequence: TGTGCCAGCAGCTTGGTACAGAGCACAGATACGCAGTATTTT.